These 22 T cell receptor beta chains share one sample of origin, sequenced in a study of CD8 T cells in ankylosing spondylitis. Each CDR3 protein is one row after TCRdb ran MiXCR on the 5' RACE reads. Here the sample spans around 28,000 distinct CDR3 sequences, roughly 29% being singletons. Sequenced: synovial fluid, either unsorted or a sorted T cell fraction (not recorded which). Every receptor here comes from a male donor with ankylosing spondylitis.

The V gene is TRBV3-1, the J gene TRBJ1-1, with a tentative D call TRBD1 (5 bases). Germline CDR1 and CDR2: LGHDT and YNNKEL (reference sequence). The germline V and J ends were trimmed by 0 bases and 0 bases, with 20 bases remaining between them. The CDR3 runs to 19 residues. The CDR3 spells CASSQDGPQGYAMNTEAFF. CDR3 in DNA: TGTGCCAGCAGCCAAGATGGTCCGCAGGGTTACGCTATGAACACTGAAGCTTTCTTT.

This chain connects TRBV7-9 to TRBJ2-1; perhaps D is TRBD1 or TRBD2 (6 bases each). The ends were cut back, 1 base at V and 7 bases at J, with 14 bases in the middle. Germline lookup yields CDR1 SEHNR and CDR2 FQNEAQ (reference sequence). The CDR3 has 15 residues. CDR3 nucleotide sequence: TGTGCCAGCAGCTTAGTACAGGGACTTTTGAATGAGCAGTTCTTC. This codes for CASSLVQGLLNEQFF.

There are many counts of this clonotype. This chain links TRBV27 with TRBJ1-1; no definite D call. Deletions cut 6 bases from V and 7 bases from J, with 9 bases between. Germline V gene sequence: CDR1 MNHEY, CDR2 SMNVEV (reference sequence). The CDR3 sequence is 11 residues long. As DNA, the CDR3 is TGTGCCAGCAGCGACTACGTTGAAGCTTTCTTT. Amino acids: CASSDYVEAFF.

In this sample, this clonotype turned up many times. This chain uses TRBV5-1 with TRBJ2-7, with TRBD2 identical over 10 bases. CDR1 SGHRS and CDR2 YFSETQ come from the germline V gene. The CDR3 contains 15 residues. The trim removed 5 bases at V and 4 bases at J, leaving 9 bases unmatched. As DNA, the CDR3 is TGCGCCAGCAGGGATGGACTAGCGGTTAGGTACGAGCAGTACTTC. It is translated as CASRDGLAVRYEQYF.

This clonotype was observed a few times. The rearrangement uses TRBV5-1 and TRBJ1-4, with D unclear. This CDR3 comprises 15 residues. From germline, CDR1 is SGHRS and CDR2 YFSETQ. With 0 bases removed from V and 0 bases from J, the gap between germline ends came to 6 bases. CDR3 loop: CASSLAGATNEKLFF. As DNA, the CDR3 is TGCGCCAGCAGCTTGGCCGGTGCAACTAATGAAAAACTGTTTTTT.

This clonotype was seen a handful of times. The CDR3, as DNA: TGTGCCAGCAGCTCGGGACAGTATGAGCAGTACGTC. Translation: CASSSGQYEQYV. The V and J genes are TRBV11-2 and TRBJ2-7; TRBD1 aligns across 7 bases. This CDR3 comprises 12 residues. J was trimmed by 7 bases and V by 4 bases; bases with no gene match: 4. Per germline, CDR1 SGHAT and CDR2 FQNNGV.

The V and J genes are TRBV6-4 and TRBJ2-3; D tentatively reads TRBD1 or TRBD2 (5 bases each). The V and J ends lost 0 bases and 4 bases respectively, with 11 bases between them. Germline-derived CDR1 and CDR2 are MRHNA and SNTAGT. The CDR3 has 15 residues. The CDR3 region is CASSDSDLGADTQYF. The CDR3 bases are TGTGCCAGCAGTGACTCTGACTTGGGGGCAGATACGCAGTATTTT.

The V gene is TRBV25-1, the J gene TRBJ1-4; 10 bases line up with TRBD1. V dropped 0 bases and J dropped 7; count of bases not matched to a gene: 11. CDR1 MGHDK and CDR2 SYGVNS come from the germline V gene. This CDR3 spans 18 amino acids. CDR3 DNA sequence: TGTGCCAGCAGTGAATATACTTCGACAGGGGGCAGCGGTGAAAAACTGTTTTTT. Translated: CASSEYTSTGGSGEKLFF.

This clonotype was observed many times. The V call is TRBV24-1, the J call TRBJ2-1; D is unresolved. Trimming cost V 3 bases and J 2 bases, with 10 bases left between them. The germline CDR1 and CDR2 sequences are KGHDR and SFDVKD. The CDR3 loop spans 15 amino acids. CDR3 in DNA: TGTGCCACCAGTGATACCGACAACACCTACAATGAGCAGTTCTTC. Its translation: CATSDTDNTYNEQFF.

This chain links TRBV6-1 with TRBJ2-3; no definite D call. V gave up 2 bases and J gave up 1 base, with 16 bases separating them. The CDR3 length is 17 residues. CDR1 and CDR2 (germline): MNHNS, SASEGT. In DNA form, the CDR3 reads TGTGCCAGCAGTGAAAGTGGGTCGGTCCTCGGCACAGATACGCAGTATTTT. Translated: CASSESGSVLGTDTQYF.

This clonotype occurred many times. The rearrangement uses TRBV24-1 and TRBJ2-1; a possible D gene is TRBD2 (5 bases). The germline V gene encodes CDR1 KGHDR and CDR2 SFDVKD. The CDR3 extends over 14 amino acids. Trimming took off 4 bases at V and 5 bases at J, with 11 bases between the two ends. CDR3 coding DNA: TGTGCCACCAGTGAGGTCAGCGGAAACAATGAGCAGTTCTTC. This gives the protein CATSEVSGNNEQFF.

This clonotype has just a few counts. The chain recombines TRBV12-3 or TRBV12-4 with TRBJ1-5; D is unresolved. The CDR3 runs to 13 residues. The V end lost 2 bases, the J end lost 0 bases, and 2 bases lay between the germline ends. Here the CDR3 DNA reads TGTGCCAGCAGTTTATTTAGCAATCAGCCCCAGCATTTT. Translating gives CASSLFSNQPQHF.

This rearrangement joins TRBV12-3 or TRBV12-4 to TRBJ2-2; 9 nucleotides agree with TRBD2. V shed 5 bases, J shed 4 bases, and the junction held 5 bases outside the gene matches. This CDR3 comprises 15 residues. For the CDR3, the DNA is TGTGCCAGCAGTCTACTAGCGGGTATCACCGGGGAGCTGTTTTTT. Protein: CASSLLAGITGELFF.

The rearrangement joins TRBV20-1 to TRBJ2-1; 10 nucleotides align to TRBD2. The CDR3 length is 16 residues. From germline, CDR1 is DFQATT and CDR2 SNEGSKA (reference sequence). J gave up 4 bases and V 1 base, and 7 bases lay outside the gene matches. CDR3 sequence: CSARVTGTSAYNEQFF. CDR3 sequence (DNA): TGCAGTGCTAGAGTTACCGGGACTAGCGCTTACAATGAGCAGTTCTTC.

The V call is TRBV6-1, the J call TRBJ2-7, with 8 bases identical to TRBD1. This CDR3 has 15 amino acids. The trim removed 4 bases at V and 0 bases at J, leaving 5 bases unmatched. The germline V gene has CDR1 MNHNS and CDR2 SASEGT. The CDR3 nucleotides are TGTGCCAGCAGTGTCCAGGGGGCCAGCTCCTACGAGCAGTACGTC. It specifies CASSVQGASSYEQYV.

On this clonotype: This could be a read error, since a much larger clone is one nucleotide away. J is TRBJ2-1 and V is TRBV20-1; TRBD2 matches 8 bases. This CDR3 spans 13 amino acids. Germline-derived CDR1 and CDR2 are DFQATT and SNEGSKA (reference sequence). The CDR3 DNA reads as TGCAGCTTTGGACAAGCGGGAGAGGAGGAGCAGTTCTTC. Encoded protein: CSFGQAGEEEQFF.

This chain links TRBV7-9 with TRBJ2-3, with 8 bases identical to TRBD1. V lost 0 bases to trimming and J lost 4 bases; unmatched junction nucleotides: 6. This CDR3 spans 16 amino acids. CDR1 is SEHNR, CDR2 FQNEAQ, per germline (reference sequence). CDR3 sequence (DNA): TGTGCCAGCAGCTTAGCGGCAGGGGGCATCGCAGATACGCAGTATTTT. Translated, it gives CASSLAAGGIADTQYF. Drawing the rest from reference TRBV7-9 and TRBJ2-3, the complete variable domain is DTGVSQNPRHKITKRGQNVTFRCDPISEHNRLYWYRQTLGQGPEFLTYFQNEAQLEKSRLLSDRFSAERPKGSFSTLEIQRTEQGDSAMYLCASSLAAGGIADTQYFGPGTRLTVL.

This rearrangement joins TRBV2 to TRBJ2-1; 8 nucleotides agree with TRBD1. The CDR3 length is 12 residues. From germline, CDR1 is SNHLY and CDR2 FYNNEI. V lost 8 bases and J lost 7; bases outside the gene matches: 4. In DNA, the CDR3 is TGTGCCAGCGTGGACAGGGTGAATGAGCAGTTCTTC. Translating it yields CASVDRVNEQFF. Using reference TRBV2 and TRBJ2-1 for the parts outside the CDR3, the full variable domain is EPEVTQTPSHQVTQMGQEVILRCVPISNHLYFYWYRQILGQKVEFLVSFYNNEISEKSEIFDDQFSVERPDGSNFTLKIRSTKLEDSAMYFCASVDRVNEQFFGPGTRLTVL.

This rearrangement joins TRBV21-1 to TRBJ2-7; no check of the table's D call, TRBD1, against the DNA was made. TRBV21-1 is classified as a pseudogene. The CDR3 is 15 amino acids. CDR3 amino acids: CASSKPDRDPYEQYF. The CDR3 nucleotides read TGTGCCAGCAGCAAACCGGACAGGGACCCCTACGAGCAGTACTTC.

This clonotype showed up many times. The rearrangement joins TRBV20-1 to TRBJ1-1; tentatively, D is TRBD1 (5 bases). Germline CDR1 is DFQATT and CDR2 is SNEGSKA (reference sequence). Trimming took off 2 bases at V and 0 bases at J, with 13 bases between the two ends. The CDR3 extends over 15 amino acids. CDR3 nucleotides: TGCAGTGCTAGATCCCAGACAGACTTGAACACTGAAGCTTTCTTT. This sequence encodes CSARSQTDLNTEAFF.

The chain recombines TRBV12-3 or TRBV12-4 with TRBJ1-2; 8 bases are a match to TRBD1. CDR3 length equals 13 residues. Trimming at V came to 10 bases and at J to 8 bases, leaving 12 bases not matched to a gene. In DNA form, the CDR3 reads TGTGCCAACAAAAGACAGGGGAGTGCGGGCTACACCTTC. It codes for CANKRQGSAGYTF.

This clonotype was seen more than once but under ten times. V is TRBV25-1 and J is TRBJ1-1; D remains unclear. Trimming took 1 base from V and 3 from J, leaving 3 bases between them. This CDR3 has 12 residues. Germline V gives CDR1 MGHDK, CDR2 SYGVNS. DNA of the CDR3: TGTGCCAGCAGTGAATGGGACACTGAAGCTTTCTTT. Translating it yields CASSEWDTEAFF.